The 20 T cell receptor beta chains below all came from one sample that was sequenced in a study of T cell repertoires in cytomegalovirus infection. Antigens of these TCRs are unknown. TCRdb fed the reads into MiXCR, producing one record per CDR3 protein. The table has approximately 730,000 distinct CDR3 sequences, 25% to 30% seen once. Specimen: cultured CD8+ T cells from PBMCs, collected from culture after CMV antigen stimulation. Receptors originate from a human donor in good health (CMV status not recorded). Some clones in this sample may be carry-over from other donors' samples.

CDR3 bases: TGTGCCACCGTCCCTGGGGGATTCCTCCACTTT. Amino acid sequence: CATVPGGFLHF. The chain recombines TRBV7-9 with TRBJ1-6; possible D gene TRBD1, 5 bases. V was shortened by 10 bases and J by 15 bases, with 16 bases between the two germline ends. The CDR3 spans 11 residues. CDR1 is SEHNR and CDR2 is FQNEAQ in the germline V gene (reference sequence).

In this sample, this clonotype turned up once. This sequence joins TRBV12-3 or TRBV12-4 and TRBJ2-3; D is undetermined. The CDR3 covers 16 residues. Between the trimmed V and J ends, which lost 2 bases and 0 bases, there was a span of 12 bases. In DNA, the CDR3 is TGTGCCAGCAGTTTACGGTTAAGACCTAGCACAGATACGCAGTATTTT. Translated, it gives CASSLRLRPSTDTQYF.

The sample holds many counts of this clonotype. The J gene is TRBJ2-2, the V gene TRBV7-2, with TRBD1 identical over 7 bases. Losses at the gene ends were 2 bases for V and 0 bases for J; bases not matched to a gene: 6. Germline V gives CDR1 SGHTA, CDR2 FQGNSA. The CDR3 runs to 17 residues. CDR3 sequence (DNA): TGTGCCAGCAGCTTACTCCCCGGGACAGCGAACACCGGGGAGCTGTTTTTT. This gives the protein CASSLLPGTANTGELFF.

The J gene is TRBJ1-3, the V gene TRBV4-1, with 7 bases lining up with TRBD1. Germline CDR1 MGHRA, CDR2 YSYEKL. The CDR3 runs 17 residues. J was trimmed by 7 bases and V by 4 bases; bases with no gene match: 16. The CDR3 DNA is TGCGCCAGCAGCCCCAACATCCCGGGCAGGGGGGACAACACCATATATTTT. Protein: CASSPNIPGRGDNTIYF.

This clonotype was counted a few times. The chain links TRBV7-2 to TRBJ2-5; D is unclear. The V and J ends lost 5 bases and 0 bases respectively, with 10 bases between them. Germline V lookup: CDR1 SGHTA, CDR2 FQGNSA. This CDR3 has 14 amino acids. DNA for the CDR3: TGTGCCAGCAGCCCCTTACACTACCAAGAGACCCAGTACTTC. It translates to CASSPLHYQETQYF. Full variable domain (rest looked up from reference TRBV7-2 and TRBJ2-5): GAGVSQSPSNKVTEKGKDVELRCDPISGHTALYWYRQSLGQGLEFLIYFQGNSAPDKSGLPSDRFSAERTGGSVSTLTIQRTQQEDSAVYLCASSPLHYQETQYFGPGTRLLVL.

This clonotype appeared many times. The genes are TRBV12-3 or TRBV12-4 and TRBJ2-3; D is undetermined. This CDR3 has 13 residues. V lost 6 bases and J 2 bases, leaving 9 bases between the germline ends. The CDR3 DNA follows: TGTGCCAGCAGCTCAAGGTTCACAGATACGCAGTATTTT. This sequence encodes CASSSRFTDTQYF.

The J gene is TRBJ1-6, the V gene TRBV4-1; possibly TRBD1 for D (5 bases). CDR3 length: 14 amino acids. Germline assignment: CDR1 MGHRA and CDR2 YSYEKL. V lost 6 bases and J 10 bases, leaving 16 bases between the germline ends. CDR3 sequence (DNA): TGCGCCAGCAGGGACGGGGGGGGAAGCTCACCCCTCCACTTT. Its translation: CASRDGGGSSPLHF.

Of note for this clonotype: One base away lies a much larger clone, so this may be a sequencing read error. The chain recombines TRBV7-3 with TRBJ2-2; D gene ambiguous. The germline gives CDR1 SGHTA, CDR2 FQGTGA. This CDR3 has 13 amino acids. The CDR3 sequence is CASRLMGTGELFF. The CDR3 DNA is TGTGCCAGCAGATTAATGGGGACCGGGGAGCTGTTTTTT.

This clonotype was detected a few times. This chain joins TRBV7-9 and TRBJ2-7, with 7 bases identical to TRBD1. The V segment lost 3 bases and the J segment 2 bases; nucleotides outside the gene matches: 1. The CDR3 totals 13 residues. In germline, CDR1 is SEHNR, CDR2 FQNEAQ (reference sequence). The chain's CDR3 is CASSFQGAYEQYV. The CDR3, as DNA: TGTGCCAGCAGCTTTCAGGGGGCCTACGAGCAGTACGTC.

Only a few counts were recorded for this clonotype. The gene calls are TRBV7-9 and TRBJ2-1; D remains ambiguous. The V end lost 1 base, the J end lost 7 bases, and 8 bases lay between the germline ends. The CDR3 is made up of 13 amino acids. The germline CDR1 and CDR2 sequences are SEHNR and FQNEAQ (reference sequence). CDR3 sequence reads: CASSLGGWNEQFF. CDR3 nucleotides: TGTGCCAGCAGCTTAGGAGGCTGGAATGAGCAGTTCTTC.

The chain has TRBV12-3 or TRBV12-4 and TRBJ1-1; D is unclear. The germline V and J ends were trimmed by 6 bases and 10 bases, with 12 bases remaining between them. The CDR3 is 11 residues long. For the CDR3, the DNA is TGTGCCAGCAGAACGGGGATTGGAGCTTTCTTT. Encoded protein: CASRTGIGAFF.

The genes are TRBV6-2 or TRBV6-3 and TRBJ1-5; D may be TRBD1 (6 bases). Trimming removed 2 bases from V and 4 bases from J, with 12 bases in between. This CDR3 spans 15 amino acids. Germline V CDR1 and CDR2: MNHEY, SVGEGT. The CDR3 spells CASSYGTLLNQPQHF. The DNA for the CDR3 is TGTGCCAGCAGTTACGGGACACTACTGAATCAGCCCCAGCATTTT.

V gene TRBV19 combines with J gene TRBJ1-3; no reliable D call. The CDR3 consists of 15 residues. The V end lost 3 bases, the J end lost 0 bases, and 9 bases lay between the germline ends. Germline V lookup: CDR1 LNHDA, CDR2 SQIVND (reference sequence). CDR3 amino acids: CASSIYGDSGNTIYF. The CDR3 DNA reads TGTGCCAGTAGTATTTACGGAGACTCTGGAAACACCATATATTTT. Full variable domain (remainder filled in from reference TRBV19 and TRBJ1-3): DGGITQSPKYLFRKEGQNVTLSCEQNLNHDAMYWYRQDPGQGLRLIYYSQIVNDFQKGDIAEGYSVSREKKESFPLTVTSAQKNPTAFYLCASSIYGDSGNTIYFGEGSWLTVV.

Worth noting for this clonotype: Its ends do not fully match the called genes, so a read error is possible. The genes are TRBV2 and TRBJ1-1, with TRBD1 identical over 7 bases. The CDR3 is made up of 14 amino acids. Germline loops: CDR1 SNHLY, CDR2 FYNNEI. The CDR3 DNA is TGTGCCAGCACTGAAGGGACAGTGAACACTGAAGCTTTCTTT. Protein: CASTEGTVNTEAFF.

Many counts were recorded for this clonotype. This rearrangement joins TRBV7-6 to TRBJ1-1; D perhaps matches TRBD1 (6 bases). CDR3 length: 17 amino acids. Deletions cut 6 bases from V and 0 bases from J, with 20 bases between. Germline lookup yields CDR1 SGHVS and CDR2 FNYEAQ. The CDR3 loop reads CASSNRDLSFMNTEAFF. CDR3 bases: TGTGCCAGCAGTAACAGGGACCTGTCTTTTATGAACACTGAAGCTTTCTTT.

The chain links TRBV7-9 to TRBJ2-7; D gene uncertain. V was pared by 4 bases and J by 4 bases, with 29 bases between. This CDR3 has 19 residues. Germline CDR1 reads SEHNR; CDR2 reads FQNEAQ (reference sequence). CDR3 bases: TGTGCCAGCAGCTCCCCCCAGGCGGCACCGAGTCAGGCCCCTTACGAGCAGTACTTC. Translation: CASSSPQAAPSQAPYEQYF.

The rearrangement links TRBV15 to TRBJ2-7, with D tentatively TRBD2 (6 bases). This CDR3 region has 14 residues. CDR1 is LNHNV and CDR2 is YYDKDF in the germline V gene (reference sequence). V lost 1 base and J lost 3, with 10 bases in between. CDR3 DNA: TGTGCCACCAGCAGAGCCGGGACTTTCTACGAGCAGTACTTC. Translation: CATSRAGTFYEQYF. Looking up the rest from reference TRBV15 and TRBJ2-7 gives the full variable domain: DAMVIQNPRYQVTQFGKPVTLSCSQTLNHNVMYWYQQKSSQAPKLLFHYYDKDFNNEADTPDNFQSRRPNTSFCFLDIRSPGLGDTAMYLCATSRAGTFYEQYFGPGTRLTVT.

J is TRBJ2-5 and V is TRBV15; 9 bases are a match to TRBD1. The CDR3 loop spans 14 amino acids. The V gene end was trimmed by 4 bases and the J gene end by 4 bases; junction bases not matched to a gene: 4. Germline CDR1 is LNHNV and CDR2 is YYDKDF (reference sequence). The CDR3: CATSKDRGAETQYF. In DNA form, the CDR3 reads TGTGCCACCAGCAAAGACAGGGGGGCAGAGACCCAGTACTTC.

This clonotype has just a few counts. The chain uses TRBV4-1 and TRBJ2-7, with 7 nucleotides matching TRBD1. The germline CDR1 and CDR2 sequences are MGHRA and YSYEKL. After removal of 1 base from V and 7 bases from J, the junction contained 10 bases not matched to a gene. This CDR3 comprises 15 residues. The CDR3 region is CASSQVEQGMREQYF. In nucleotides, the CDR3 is TGCGCCAGCAGCCAAGTTGAACAGGGGATGAGGGAGCAGTACTTC.

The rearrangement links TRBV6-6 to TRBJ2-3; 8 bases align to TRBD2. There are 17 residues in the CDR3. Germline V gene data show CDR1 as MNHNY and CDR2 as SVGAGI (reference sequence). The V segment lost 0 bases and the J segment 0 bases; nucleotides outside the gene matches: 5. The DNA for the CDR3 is TGTGCCAGCAGTTACTCGGATAGCGGGGTCAGCACAGATACGCAGTATTTT. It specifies CASSYSDSGVSTDTQYF.